This is a list of T cell receptor beta chains from one sample in a study of CD8+ T cells in alopecia areata. This table comes from immunoSEQ multiplex PCR, and its TCRdb copy is limited to in-frame clones, with some not included. This sample has over 150,000 clones, with about 55% found just once. Sequencing used CD8+ T cells sorted from blood, obtained at week 24, from a patient treated with tofacitinib. These receptor sequences come from a human donor with alopecia areata. CDR3s include the opening cysteine and the closing phenylalanine or tryptophan. The order of the fields is V gene, D gene, J gene, clone size, CDR3 protein, CDR3 DNA. A D gene is named only where the DNA matches it firmly. Not every row has a clone size; where given, it reads once, few, many or a size class.

>TRBV27|TRBD1|TRBJ1-5|-
CASGDRDNQPQHF
TGTGCCAGCGGAGACAGGGACAATCAGCCCCAGCATTTT
>TRBV19|TRBD1|TRBJ2-2|-
CASSKRPGQGTGELFF
TGTGCCAGTAGTAAAAGACCGGGACAGGGGACCGGGGAGCTGTTTTTT
>TRBV9|TRBD1|TRBJ1-2|-
CASSVGRQGDHYGYTF
TGTGCCAGCAGCGTAGGGCGACAGGGAGACCACTATGGCTACACCTTC
>TRBV13|-|TRBJ2-7|few
CASSSQLKGYEQYF
TGTGCCAGCAGCTCTCAACTAAAAGGGTACGAGCAGTACTTC
>TRBV7-8|-|TRBJ1-1|few
CASSVGGVNTEAFF
TGTGCCAGCAGCGTTGGCGGGGTGAACACTGAAGCTTTCTTT
>TRBV7-9|-|TRBJ2-1|few
CASSLNGEQFF
TGTGCCAGCAGCTTAAATGGTGAGCAGTTCTTC
>TRBV29-1|-|TRBJ1-1|-
CSVEDRTEDTEAFF
TGCAGCGTTGAAGACCGGACAGAGGACACTGAAGCTTTCTTT
>TRBV25-1|-|TRBJ1-2|-
CASWVGDGYTF
TGTGCCAGCTGGGTGGGGGATGGCTACACCTTC
>TRBV25-1|-|TRBJ2-3|-
CASSEGAGGADTQYF
TGTGCCAGCAGTGAAGGGGCAGGCGGGGCAGATACGCAGTATTTT
>TRBV30|-|TRBJ1-1|-
CACWMGLTEAFF
TGTGCCTGCTGGATGGGCCTCACTGAAGCTTTCTTT
>TRBV4-3|-|TRBJ1-2|-
CASSQDRRRVHGYTF
TGCGCCAGCAGCCAAGATCGCAGGAGGGTACATGGCTACACCTTC
>TRBV5-1|-|TRBJ1-1|once
CASSLFLTGPPLPLNTEAFF
TGCGCCAGCAGCTTGTTTCTAACAGGGCCACCATTACCCCTGAACACTGAAGCTTTCTTT
>TRBV7-2|-|TRBJ2-1|few
CASSLEGGEAYNEQFF
TGTGCCAGCAGCTTAGAGGGCGGGGAAGCCTACAATGAGCAGTTCTTC
>TRBV10-2|TRBD2|TRBJ2-7|-
CASSTGLTKYEQYF
TGCGCCAGCAGTACGGGACTAACAAAGTACGAGCAGTACTTC
>TRBV4-3|-|TRBJ1-6|-
CASSQGGGPLHF
TGCGCCAGCAGCCAAGGGGGGGGTCCCCTCCACTTT
>TRBV5-6|-|TRBJ2-3|-
CASSLRGDTQYF
TGTGCCAGCAGCTTGAGGGGGGATACGCAGTATTTT